Listed here is a single T cell receptor (beta chain). Its antigen is unknown. This specimen belongs to a study of T cell responses to AZD1222 COVID-19 vaccine. Produced via immunoSEQ multiplex PCR; TCRdb's table is partial and in-frame only. The sample carries roughly 130,000 clones, roughly nine tenths recorded once. Study outcomes and limitations: Only a handful of AZD1222 recipients tested seropositive at baseline. After the peak T cell response, and only then, were repertoires sampled. Among spike-specific TCRs, nearly half reportedly target unmutated variant regions.

The sequence was collected from an adult in good health. Sequencing used peripheral blood, obtained on day 0 of AZD1222 vaccination.

For the CDR3, the DNA is TGCGCCAGCAGCCAAGTTCTATCGACAGGGACAGGTGAAAAACTGTTTTTT. Protein: CASSQVLSTGTGEKLFF. The chain combines TRBV4-3 with TRBJ1-4; 8 nucleotides match TRBD1. Germline V gives CDR1 LGHNA, CDR2 YSLEER. V was clipped by 1 base and J by 7 bases; unmatched bases: 11. CDR3 length equals 17 residues.